The source of this T cell receptor beta chain is a study of CD8+CD57+ T cells in acquired aplastic anemia. Genomic DNA was employed as the template in profiling TCR beta VDJ and CDR3. TCRdb independently ran MiXCR on the reads; one entry per CDR3 protein. This sample has 150,000 to 200,000 distinct CDR3 sequences, with roughly 40% found just once. Germline loops: CDR1 LNHDA, CDR2 SQIVND (reference sequence). With 9 bases clipped from V and 3 bases from J, the junction kept 7 bases outside the gene matches. The CDR3 consists of 14 residues. Sequencing was carried out using sorted CD4+, CD8+, or CD8+CD57+ T cells (not recorded which) from PBMCs. The chain has TRBV19 and TRBJ2-1, with 8 bases fitting TRBD1. The source is a human donor in good health. The CDR3 sequence is CASQGQDFYNEQFF. CDR3 DNA: TGTGCCAGCCAGGGACAGGACTTCTACAATGAGCAGTTCTTC.